A selection of T cell receptor beta chains follows, all from one sample in a study of cytomegalovirus exposure and HLA in healthy donors. Assay: immunoSEQ multiplex PCR; the TCRdb copy retains only in-frame clones and omits some. Of roughly 120,000 clones listed, 73% are singletons. Sequencing used PBMCs. These receptors were collected from a woman in her forties in good health and CMV-seropositive. CDR3s include the opening cysteine and the closing phenylalanine or tryptophan. The order of the fields is D gene, clone size, V gene, J gene, CDR3 DNA, CDR3 protein. D genes are given only for firm matches. A clone size is listed for some rows: how often the clone was seen (once, few, many), or a class if it is expanded.

D gene: -
clone size: -
V gene: TRBV5-8
J gene: TRBJ2-7
CDR3 DNA: TGTGCCAGCAGCCCGCGCTACGAGCAGTACTTC
CDR3 protein: CASSPRYEQYF

D gene: -
clone size: -
V gene: TRBV6-1
J gene: TRBJ1-1
CDR3 DNA: TGTGCCAGCAGTGAATTCAAAGCGGTCGCCGAGAACACTGAAGCTTTCTTT
CDR3 protein: CASSEFKAVAENTEAFF

D gene: -
clone size: few
V gene: TRBV5-4
J gene: TRBJ1-4
CDR3 DNA: TGTGCCAGCAGCCCCATGGGCACCAATGAAAAACTGTTTTTT
CDR3 protein: CASSPMGTNEKLFF

D gene: TRBD1
clone size: few
V gene: TRBV6-5
J gene: TRBJ1-1
CDR3 DNA: TGTGCCAGCAGTTACTTGACAGGGAACAATGAAGCTTTCTTT
CDR3 protein: CASSYLTGNNEAFF

D gene: -
clone size: -
V gene: TRBV18
J gene: TRBJ1-4
CDR3 DNA: TGTGCCAGCTCACTTGCCCCTGACGGGTTGTCGGCTGAAAAACTGTTTTTT
CDR3 protein: CASSLAPDGLSAEKLFF

D gene: -
clone size: -
V gene: TRBV28
J gene: TRBJ1-5
CDR3 DNA: TGTGCCAGCAGGACCACGTATAGCAGCGACAGGCAGCCCCAGCATTTT
CDR3 protein: CASRTTYSSDRQPQHF

D gene: -
clone size: few
V gene: TRBV5-4
J gene: TRBJ1-1
CDR3 DNA: TGTGCCAGCAGCGCTGGAGGGAACGTGGGCACTGAAGCTTTCTTT
CDR3 protein: CASSAGGNVGTEAFF

D gene: TRBD1
clone size: -
V gene: TRBV4-1
J gene: TRBJ2-7
CDR3 DNA: TGCGCCAGCAGCCAAGACGTAGGACAGGGTAGGTTTGAGCAGTACTTC
CDR3 protein: CASSQDVGQGRFEQYF

D gene: -
clone size: -
V gene: TRBV15
J gene: TRBJ2-7
CDR3 DNA: TGTGCCACCAGCAGAGATCGCGGGTACGAGCAGTACTTC
CDR3 protein: CATSRDRGYEQYF

D gene: TRBD2
clone size: -
V gene: TRBV19
J gene: TRBJ2-1
CDR3 DNA: TGTGCCAGTAGTCCTAAGGGCGGGGGAGGCTACAATGAGCAGTTCTTC
CDR3 protein: CASSPKGGGGYNEQFF

D gene: -
clone size: -
V gene: TRBV18
J gene: TRBJ2-1
CDR3 DNA: TGTGCCAGCTCACCAGTCACAATTCTGTCCTACAATGAGCAGTTCTTC
CDR3 protein: CASSPVTILSYNEQFF

D gene: TRBD1
clone size: -
V gene: TRBV7-9
J gene: TRBJ2-7
CDR3 DNA: TGTGCCAGCAGCCAACATAGTACCGGGACAGGGGCCCCCAACGAGCAGTACTTC
CDR3 protein: CASSQHSTGTGAPNEQYF

D gene: TRBD2
clone size: -
V gene: TRBV7-2
J gene: TRBJ2-7
CDR3 DNA: TGTGCCAGCACCAGAGCGGGGTATCCTTCCTACGAGCAGTACTTC
CDR3 protein: CASTRAGYPSYEQYF

D gene: TRBD1
clone size: few
V gene: TRBV7-2
J gene: TRBJ1-6
CDR3 DNA: TGTGCCAGCAGCCTGACAGGGAGTTCACCCCTCCACTTT
CDR3 protein: CASSLTGSSPLHF

D gene: -
clone size: -
V gene: TRBV5-1
J gene: TRBJ1-6
CDR3 DNA: TGCGCCAGCAGCTTAATTGGGGACAAGAATTCACCCCTCCACTTT
CDR3 protein: CASSLIGDKNSPLHF

D gene: -
clone size: -
V gene: TRBV5-1
J gene: TRBJ2-7
CDR3 DNA: TGCGCCAGCAGCCCTCCGGGACAAATCTCCTACGAGCAGTACTTC
CDR3 protein: CASSPPGQISYEQYF

D gene: -
clone size: -
V gene: TRBV4-1
J gene: TRBJ2-5
CDR3 DNA: TGCGCCAGCAGCCAAGTTGACCCGCGGGGAGCCCAAGAGACCCAGTACTTC
CDR3 protein: CASSQVDPRGAQETQYF

D gene: TRBD2
clone size: -
V gene: TRBV6-5
J gene: TRBJ2-1
CDR3 DNA: TGTGCCAGCAGAGCGCTAGCGGGGAATTACAATGAGCAGTTCTTC
CDR3 protein: CASRALAGNYNEQFF

D gene: TRBD2
clone size: -
V gene: TRBV2
J gene: TRBJ2-1
CDR3 DNA: TGTGCCAGGGGTAGACTAGCGGGAATCCACAATGAGCAGTTCTTC
CDR3 protein: CARGRLAGIHNEQFF

D gene: TRBD2
clone size: -
V gene: TRBV5-6
J gene: TRBJ2-6
CDR3 DNA: TGTGCCAGCAGCTGGGGACTAGCGGGATTGTCTGGGGCCAACGTCCTGACTTTC
CDR3 protein: CASSWGLAGLSGANVLTF

D gene: TRBD2
clone size: few
V gene: TRBV4-2
J gene: TRBJ2-1
CDR3 DNA: TGTGCCAGCAGACTAGCGGGGGGGCCACGGTCCAATGAGCAGTTCTTC
CDR3 protein: CASRLAGGPRSNEQFF

D gene: -
clone size: -
V gene: TRBV11-3
J gene: TRBJ1-3
CDR3 DNA: TGTGCCAGCAGCTTTTCAGGGTCCGGAAACACCATATATTTT
CDR3 protein: CASSFSGSGNTIYF

D gene: -
clone size: -
V gene: TRBV4-3
J gene: TRBJ2-6
CDR3 DNA: TGCGCCAGCAGCCAGGAAACAGGGTCTGGGGCCAACGTCCTGACTTTC
CDR3 protein: CASSQETGSGANVLTF

D gene: TRBD2
clone size: -
V gene: TRBV5-1
J gene: TRBJ2-3
CDR3 DNA: TGCGCCAGCAGCCTCGGGACTACCACAGATACGCAGTATTTT
CDR3 protein: CASSLGTTTDTQYF

D gene: -
clone size: few
V gene: TRBV11-2
J gene: TRBJ1-4
CDR3 DNA: TGTGCCAGCAGCCCCCTGAGGTCTTTACGGAGAAAACTGTTTTTT
CDR3 protein: CASSPLRSLRRKLFF

D gene: -
clone size: once
V gene: TRBV7-9
J gene: TRBJ2-7
CDR3 DNA: TGTGCCAGCAGCCCCCCGGCGGCCGACGAGCAGTACTTC
CDR3 protein: CASSPPAADEQYF

D gene: -
clone size: -
V gene: TRBV5-4
J gene: TRBJ2-7
CDR3 DNA: TGTGCCAGCAGCTCGCCTACCTCCTACGAGCAGTACTTC
CDR3 protein: CASSSPTSYEQYF

D gene: TRBD1
clone size: -
V gene: TRBV6-1
J gene: TRBJ2-7
CDR3 DNA: TGTGCCAGCAGTCGGGACAGGGGATGGGACGAGCAGTACTTC
CDR3 protein: CASSRDRGWDEQYF

D gene: -
clone size: -
V gene: TRBV7-9
J gene: TRBJ1-5
CDR3 DNA: TGTGCCAGCAGCCCAGCCGGGAATAGCAATCAGCCCCAGCATTTT
CDR3 protein: CASSPAGNSNQPQHF

D gene: -
clone size: -
V gene: TRBV5-6
J gene: TRBJ2-7
CDR3 DNA: TGTGCCAGCAGCCCAGTAGGCAGGTCAATAACCTACGAGCAGTACTTC
CDR3 protein: CASSPVGRSITYEQYF

D gene: -
clone size: -
V gene: TRBV7-9
J gene: TRBJ1-5
CDR3 DNA: TGTGCCAGCAGCCCAGACAATCAGCCCCAGCATTTT
CDR3 protein: CASSPDNQPQHF

D gene: TRBD1
clone size: -
V gene: TRBV6-6
J gene: TRBJ2-1
CDR3 DNA: TGTGCCAGCACCCTCAGGACAGGGACCTACAATGAGCAGTTCTTC
CDR3 protein: CASTLRTGTYNEQFF

D gene: -
clone size: -
V gene: TRBV5-1
J gene: TRBJ2-6
CDR3 DNA: TGCGCCAGCAGCTTGGTGTCCGCTGGGGCCAACGTCCTGACTTTC
CDR3 protein: CASSLVSAGANVLTF

D gene: -
clone size: -
V gene: TRBV9
J gene: TRBJ2-3
CDR3 DNA: TGTGCCAGCAGCGTAGACGCCCGACTAGGCTATACGCAGTATTTT
CDR3 protein: CASSVDARLGYTQYF

D gene: TRBD2
clone size: -
V gene: TRBV7-6
J gene: TRBJ2-7
CDR3 DNA: TGTGCCAGCAGCTTAACTAGCGGGGGTTCCTACGAGCAGTACTTC
CDR3 protein: CASSLTSGGSYEQYF

D gene: TRBD1
clone size: -
V gene: TRBV11-2
J gene: TRBJ1-1
CDR3 DNA: TGTGCCAGCAGCACACTTCAGGGGGCGCGCCCTGAAGCTTTCTTT
CDR3 protein: CASSTLQGARPEAFF

D gene: -
clone size: -
V gene: TRBV2
J gene: TRBJ2-1
CDR3 DNA: TGTGCCAGCAGTGTCGGCGGGGGCCCCTACAATGAGCAGTTCTTC
CDR3 protein: CASSVGGGPYNEQFF

D gene: TRBD2
clone size: -
V gene: TRBV5-1
J gene: TRBJ2-3
CDR3 DNA: TGCGCCAGCAGCACTAGCGGGAGCCCAGATACGCAGTATTTT
CDR3 protein: CASSTSGSPDTQYF

D gene: TRBD1
clone size: -
V gene: TRBV18
J gene: TRBJ2-1
CDR3 DNA: TGTGCCAGCTCACCGGGAACAGGGGCCTACAATGAGCAGTTCTTC
CDR3 protein: CASSPGTGAYNEQFF

D gene: -
clone size: once
V gene: TRBV7-3
J gene: TRBJ1-1
CDR3 DNA: TGTGCCAGCAGCTCCGGGCCGCGCAGGGGAGCTTTCTTT
CDR3 protein: CASSSGPRRGAFF

D gene: TRBD2
clone size: -
V gene: TRBV13
J gene: TRBJ2-3
CDR3 DNA: TGTGCCAGCAGCGCTACTAGCGGGAGAACAGATACGCAGTATTTT
CDR3 protein: CASSATSGRTDTQYF

D gene: -
clone size: -
V gene: TRBV9
J gene: TRBJ2-3
CDR3 DNA: TGTGCCAGCAGCGCTCGGAGGGACTCCCCCGGGGCGCAGTATTTT
CDR3 protein: CASSARRDSPGAQYF

D gene: TRBD2
clone size: -
V gene: TRBV9
J gene: TRBJ2-7
CDR3 DNA: TGTGCCAGCAGCGTAGGGACTAGCGGCTACGAGCAGTACTTC
CDR3 protein: CASSVGTSGYEQYF

D gene: -
clone size: -
V gene: TRBV7-2
J gene: TRBJ2-7
CDR3 DNA: TGTGCCAGCAGCTTACAGGGGACCGCCTACGAGCAGTACTTC
CDR3 protein: CASSLQGTAYEQYF

D gene: TRBD1
clone size: -
V gene: TRBV28
J gene: TRBJ2-7
CDR3 DNA: TGTGCCAGCAGTTCCGGGACAGGGATGAACGAGCAGTACTTC
CDR3 protein: CASSSGTGMNEQYF

D gene: -
clone size: -
V gene: TRBV5-1
J gene: TRBJ2-5
CDR3 DNA: TGCGCCAGCAGCTTGGCCGGGGTTAGGGAGACCCAGTACTTC
CDR3 protein: CASSLAGVRETQYF

D gene: TRBD1
clone size: once
V gene: TRBV7-2
J gene: TRBJ2-6
CDR3 DNA: TGTGCCAGCAGCTTCCCCCGCAGGGGGTCTGGGGCCAACGTCCTGACTTTC
CDR3 protein: CASSFPRRGSGANVLTF

D gene: TRBD1
clone size: -
V gene: TRBV7-2
J gene: TRBJ2-7
CDR3 DNA: TGTGCCAGCAGCTTAGCGGGGACCGGGACAGGAGCCTACGAGCAGTACTTC
CDR3 protein: CASSLAGTGTGAYEQYF

D gene: TRBD1
clone size: -
V gene: TRBV6-5
J gene: TRBJ2-1
CDR3 DNA: TGTGCCAGCAGTTTGACAGGGGGCATTTTGAATGAGCAGTTCTTC
CDR3 protein: CASSLTGGILNEQFF

D gene: -
clone size: -
V gene: TRBV7-3
J gene: TRBJ2-2
CDR3 DNA: TGTGCCAGCAGCCCCAAGGCGGGTAACACCGGGGAGCTGTTTTTT
CDR3 protein: CASSPKAGNTGELFF

D gene: TRBD1
clone size: -
V gene: TRBV7-9
J gene: TRBJ2-1
CDR3 DNA: TGTGCCAGCAGCTTAGCGATAACAGGGGGAGATGAGCAGTTCTTC
CDR3 protein: CASSLAITGGDEQFF